Described below is a single TCR beta chain sequence and its context. Its antigen is not known. This record belongs to a study of T cell repertoires and HLA-DP antigens. Study summary: Alloreactive CD4+ T cells targeted HLA-DP on transduced HeLa. DNA input averaged approximately 230 ng in sorted CD137+CD4+ and approximately 1,200 ng in pre-culture CD4+. Study outcomes and limitations: A non-physiological HeLa system presented antigen to total CD4+ responders.

Clones were read by immunoSEQ multiplex PCR, and TCRdb kept only the in-frame ones, dropping some. The profile shows around 100,000 clones, 80% to 95% of them singletons. Per germline, CDR1 SGHRS and CDR2 YFSETQ. This CDR3 is 15 amino acids long. V was clipped by 1 base and J by 5 bases, with 15 bases between them. Input material: CD4+ T cells from PBMCs. The chain employs TRBV5-1 and TRBJ2-5, with D possibly matching TRBD2 (6 bases). The sequence came from a woman aged 18-29 years in good health and CMV-seronegative. The CDR3 nucleotides are TGCGCCAGCAGCTTGTTCGGGGGAGCGGAGGAGACCCAGTACTTC. Its protein product is CASSLFGGAEETQYF.